Presented here are 15 T cell receptor beta chains from one specimen sequenced in a study. TCRdb called the RT-PCR reads again in MiXCR, with one record for every CDR3 protein. The sample includes almost 700,000 distinct CDR3 sequences, around 14% of them seen just once. Sequenced material: memory CD4+ T cells from blood. The origin of the receptors is a female donor in good health, serving as a healthy control.

The rearrangement joins TRBV29-1 to TRBJ2-1, with D unresolved. V lost 3 bases and J lost 0, with 6 bases in between. The CDR3 sequence is 13 residues long. Germline-derived CDR1 and CDR2 are SQVTM and ANQGSEA. This CDR3 reads CSVDASSYNEQFF. In DNA, the CDR3 is TGCAGCGTTGACGCGAGCTCCTACAATGAGCAGTTCTTC.

CDR3: CSARSGVGNEQFF. The DNA of the CDR3 is TGCAGTGCTAGATCTGGCGTCGGAAATGAGCAGTTCTTC. The rearrangement uses TRBV20-1 and TRBJ2-1; D unclear. The V gene's germline CDR1 is DFQATT and CDR2 SNEGSKA (reference sequence). There are 13 residues in the CDR3. V lost 2 bases and J 7 bases, leaving 12 bases between the germline ends.

The chain links TRBV6-5 to TRBJ1-4, with TRBD1 matching 7 bases. The CDR3 runs 17 residues. V shed 2 bases and J 3 bases; nucleotides not matched to a gene: 9. Per germline, CDR1 MNHEY and CDR2 SVGAGI. CDR3 nucleotide sequence: TGTGCCAGCAGTTACCGGAAGACAGGGCGGGCTAATGAAAAACTGTTTTTT. It codes for CASSYRKTGRANEKLFF.

The chain joins TRBV9 to TRBJ2-3; 9 bases are shared with TRBD2. The CDR3 consists of 13 residues. J gave up 4 bases and V 5 bases, and 2 bases lay outside the gene matches. Germline-derived CDR1 and CDR2 are SGDLS and YYNGEE. The CDR3, as DNA: TGTGCCAGCAGAGCTAGCGGGGCAGATACGCAGTATTTT. Its translation: CASRASGADTQYF.

The sample holds a few counts of this clonotype. Written as DNA, the CDR3 is TGTGCCAGCAGAACCCTGACTAGCGGGGCCTACAATGAGCAGTTCTTC. Amino acids: CASRTLTSGAYNEQFF. The chain couples TRBV6-2 or TRBV6-3 to TRBJ2-1; TRBD2 agrees at 11 bases. Germline V CDR1 and CDR2: MNHEY, SVGEGT. The CDR3 runs 16 residues. The V segment lost 6 bases and the J segment 2 bases; nucleotides outside the gene matches: 6.

There are many counts of this clonotype. This chain connects TRBV11-2 to TRBJ2-2; D is undetermined. CDR3 length: 14 amino acids. V was shortened by 6 bases and J by 1 base, with 9 bases between the two germline ends. Germline CDR1 SGHAT, CDR2 FQNNGV. CDR3 nucleotide sequence: TGTGCCAGCAGTAGAAACGTGAACACCGGGGAGCTGTTTTTT. Translating it yields CASSRNVNTGELFF.

There are a few counts of this clonotype. The V call is TRBV4-1, the J call TRBJ1-1; TRBD1 agrees at 7 bases. V lost 2 bases and J lost 2; bases outside the gene matches: 5. The germline gives CDR1 MGHRA, CDR2 YSYEKL. The CDR3 has 15 residues. The CDR3 sequence is CASSQLQGGNTEAFF. The CDR3 nucleotides are TGCGCCAGCAGCCAATTGCAGGGGGGTAACACTGAAGCTTTCTTT.

The rearrangement joins TRBV10-3 to TRBJ1-1, with D possibly being TRBD1 (6 bases). With 5 bases removed from V and 2 bases from J, the gap between germline ends came to 12 bases. The CDR3 is 14 residues long. In germline, CDR1 is ENHRY, CDR2 SYGVKD. This CDR3 reads CAISSLDSNTEAFF. CDR3 DNA: TGTGCCATCAGTTCCTTGGACAGTAACACTGAAGCTTTCTTT.

The gene calls are TRBV7-2 and TRBJ2-3; a possible D gene is TRBD2 (6 bases). The CDR3 runs 16 residues. The germline V gene encodes CDR1 SGHTA and CDR2 FQGNSA. V dropped 5 bases and J dropped 2 bases, with 17 bases sitting between them. The CDR3 is CASSATRAEYTDTQYF. DNA for the CDR3: TGTGCCAGCAGCGCGACTAGGGCGGAATACACAGATACGCAGTATTTT.

This clonotype was recorded a few times. The chain recombines TRBV10-3 with TRBJ2-3; D is ambiguous. The CDR3 sequence is 11 residues long. The germline V gene encodes CDR1 ENHRY and CDR2 SYGVKD. V lost 7 bases and J 3 bases, leaving 5 bases between the germline ends. The CDR3 bases are TGTGCCATCAAAGAGACAGATACGCAGTATTTT. It yields the protein CAIKETDTQYF.

This clonotype was seen a handful of times. The chain employs TRBV12-3 or TRBV12-4 and TRBJ2-7; 8 bases line up with TRBD2. The V segment lost 8 bases and the J segment 6 bases; nucleotides outside the gene matches: 12. This CDR3 contains 14 residues. CDR3 region: CASPGGMWFGEQYF. The CDR3 DNA reads as TGTGCCAGCCCGGGGGGGATGTGGTTCGGCGAGCAGTACTTC.

This chain joins TRBV10-3 and TRBJ1-4, with a tentative D call TRBD1 (5 bases). This CDR3 is built from 13 residues. V dropped 7 bases and J dropped 5 bases, with 11 bases sitting between them. CDR1 is ENHRY, CDR2 SYGVKD, per germline. The CDR3 DNA is TGTGCCATCACCGGGGACCTGAATGAAAAACTGTTTTTT. Amino acid sequence: CAITGDLNEKLFF.

In this sample, this clonotype turned up many times. The rearrangement uses TRBV11-2 and TRBJ2-7; tentative D call: TRBD2 (6 bases). From germline, CDR1 is SGHAT and CDR2 FQNNGV. Trimming removed 2 bases from V and 0 bases from J, with 11 bases in between. This CDR3 spans 15 amino acids. The CDR3 region is CASSLHSSDSYEQYF. CDR3 DNA: TGTGCCAGCAGCTTACACTCTAGCGACTCCTACGAGCAGTACTTC.

The chain uses TRBV12-5 and TRBJ2-2; no clear D. V lost 0 bases, J lost 6 bases, and 11 bases lay in between. The CDR3 totals 15 residues. CDR1 and CDR2 from the germline V gene are LGHNT and FRNRAP. CDR3 sequence (DNA): TGTGCTAGTGGTTTGGTACTACATCGCCCCGGGGAGCTGTTTTTT. Amino acid sequence: CASGLVLHRPGELFF.

This clonotype has at least ten counts. The V and J genes are TRBV4-3 and TRBJ2-1; no clear D gene. V lost 1 base and J 0 bases, leaving 4 bases between the germline ends. The CDR3 has 14 residues. Per germline, CDR1 LGHNA and CDR2 YSLEER. CDR3 loop: CASSQGRSYNEQFF. The DNA for the CDR3 is TGCGCCAGCAGCCAAGGCCGCTCCTACAATGAGCAGTTCTTC.